The 3 T cell receptor beta chains below come from one sample, sequenced in a study of T cells after yellow fever vaccination. TCRdb re-called the 5' RACE reads through MiXCR, storing one row per CDR3 protein. The table shows some 350,000 distinct CDR3 sequences, with under 5% occurring only once. Sequenced here: PBMCs, sampled 5 days after the yellow fever booster vaccination. These receptors all stem from a man aged 18-30 years who received the YFV17D yellow fever vaccine.

This clonotype was detected ten times or more. The chain has TRBV25-1 and TRBJ2-2; 8 bases map to TRBD2. The CDR3 length is 14 residues. Germline lookup yields CDR1 MGHDK and CDR2 SYGVNS. After removal of 7 bases from V and 2 bases from J, the junction contained 3 bases not matched to a gene. The CDR3 region is CASTSGGNTGELFF. The DNA for the CDR3 is TGTGCCAGCACCAGCGGGGGAAACACCGGGGAGCTGTTTTTT.

This clonotype was seen a few times. V and J are TRBV6-6 and TRBJ2-3; no clear D. CDR3 length: 14 residues. CDR1 is MNHNY, CDR2 SVGAGI, per germline (reference sequence). V lost 2 bases and J lost 2, with 8 bases in between. CDR3 in amino acids: CASSYAGPTDTQYF. CDR3 nucleotide sequence: TGTGCCAGCAGTTACGCCGGGCCCACAGATACGCAGTATTTT.

This clonotype has at least ten counts. J is TRBJ1-1 and V is TRBV9; 8 nucleotides match TRBD1. The CDR3 is 13 residues long. Trimming took 2 bases from V and 5 from J; bases not matched to a gene: 2. Germline values: CDR1 SGDLS, CDR2 YYNGEE. CDR3 DNA: TGTGCCAGCAGCGTGACAGGGGTGACTGAAGCTTTCTTT. This translates into CASSVTGVTEAFF.